Following are 5 T cell receptor beta chains from one sample sequenced in a study of cytomegalovirus exposure and HLA in healthy donors. Profiling relied on immunoSEQ multiplex PCR, and the TCRdb table lists in-frame clones only, not all of them. The sample records approximately 170,000 clones, around 90% being singletons. The sequencing input was PBMCs. These receptors were collected from a woman aged 18-29 years in good health and CMV-seropositive.

This clone has a single count. The chain employs TRBV13 and TRBJ2-2; tentatively, D is TRBD2 (6 bases). The CDR3 is 15 residues long. Deletions cut 5 bases from V and 1 base from J, with 11 bases between. Per germline, CDR1 PRHDT and CDR2 FYEKMQ (reference sequence). The CDR3 nucleotides read TGTGCCAGCAGCACGGGACTGCAGAACACCGGGGAGCTGTTTTTT. Protein: CASSTGLQNTGELFF.

This chain connects TRBV7-9 to TRBJ1-3, with D uncertain. Per germline, CDR1 SEHNR and CDR2 FQNEAQ (reference sequence). There are 15 residues in the CDR3. Trimming left V 2 bases short and J 0 bases short, with 8 bases between. The CDR3 DNA reads TGTGCCAGCAGCTTAAGCGGAGACTCTGGAAACACCATATATTTT. The encoded protein is CASSLSGDSGNTIYF.

The J gene is TRBJ1-4, the V gene TRBV7-9; D ambiguous. V was trimmed by 1 base and J by 8 bases, leaving 17 bases between them. This CDR3 contains 16 residues. Germline assignment: CDR1 SEHNR and CDR2 FQNEAQ (reference sequence). CDR3 loop: CASSLGEASLGEKLFF. DNA for the CDR3: TGTGCCAGCAGCTTAGGGGAGGCTTCTTTGGGGGAAAAACTGTTTTTT.

J is TRBJ2-7 and V is TRBV7-8; 8 bases fit TRBD2. The germline V gene has CDR1 SGHVS and CDR2 FQNEAQ. The CDR3 is 14 amino acids. The J segment lost 3 bases and the V segment lost 3 bases, leaving 4 bases of the junction unmatched. The CDR3 DNA sequence: TGTGCCAGCAGCTTTAGCGGGGTTTTCTACGAGCAGTACTTC. It codes for CASSFSGVFYEQYF.

In this sample, this clone turned up once. The gene calls are TRBV2 and TRBJ2-5; 13 positions match TRBD2. This CDR3 comprises 17 residues. The germline CDR1 and CDR2 sequences are SNHLY and FYNNEI. J gave up 4 bases and V 5 bases, and 10 bases lay outside the gene matches. The CDR3 spells CASSRLAGGSRRETQYF. The CDR3, as DNA: TGTGCCAGCAGTAGACTAGCGGGGGGCAGTCGGAGAGAGACCCAGTACTTC.